This T cell receptor beta chain was profiled in a study of CD4 and CD8 cells across lung adenocarcinoma regions. TCRdb itself ran the PCR reads through MiXCR, one entry per CDR3 protein. Counted here are some 23,000 distinct CDR3 sequences, 40% to 60% occurring once; the ten biggest clones make up around 50%. Donors had localized lung adenocarcinoma, a non-small cell lung cancer. The germline V gene has CDR1 MNHNS and CDR2 SASEGT. V was clipped by 4 bases and J by 0 bases, with 7 bases between them. The CDR3 length is 14 residues. The sample holds a few counts of this clonotype. The sequencing sample was made of CD8+ T cells from the center of a lung tumor. The receptor was derived from a male donor with lung adenocarcinoma. The CD4 and CD8 labels of this study may be unreliable. V usage is TRBV6-1 and J usage is TRBJ1-3; D remains unclear. DNA of the CDR3: TGTGCCAGCAGTGGAAGAGGCTCTGGAAACACCATATATTTT. It translates to CASSGRGSGNTIYF.